The 30 T cell receptor beta chains reported below all come from one sample, sequenced in a study of T-cell memory formation after mild COVID-19. TCRdb re-called the 5' RACE reads through MiXCR, storing one row per CDR3 protein. This sample has approximately 88,000 distinct CDR3 sequences, with nearly 25% found just once. Sequenced input: PBMCs or a T cell subset sorted from them (not recorded which). All receptors derive from a man between 18 and 29 years old who had mild COVID-19 (a few samples of this study predate the infection). Cell type and time point are not known.

The chain carries TRBV27 and TRBJ1-6, with TRBD1 matching over 10 bases. V lost 5 bases and J lost 7; bases outside the gene matches: 8. Germline loops: CDR1 MNHEY, CDR2 SMNVEV (reference sequence). This CDR3 is 16 amino acids long. The CDR3: CASSPLRTGGNSPLHF. CDR3 DNA sequence: TGTGCCAGCAGTCCTCTCCGGACAGGGGGAAATTCACCCCTCCACTTT.

This chain links TRBV4-1 with TRBJ2-7, with D possibly being TRBD1 (6 bases). The CDR3 length is 15 residues. CDR1 and CDR2 from the germline V gene are MGHRA and YSYEKL. The ends were cut back, 3 bases at V and 0 bases at J, with 12 bases in the middle. CDR3 nucleotides: TGCGCCAGCAGCCAGCATACAGGGAGCTCCTACGAGCAGTACGTC. Encoded protein: CASSQHTGSSYEQYV.

This clonotype came up a few times. This chain joins TRBV29-1 and TRBJ1-2; no firm D call. Germline V gene data show CDR1 as SQVTM and CDR2 as ANQGSEA. V gave up 0 bases and J gave up 3 bases, with 5 bases separating them. The CDR3 is 12 amino acids. The CDR3 reads CSVEDQDYGYTF. CDR3 in DNA: TGCAGCGTTGAAGATCAGGACTATGGCTACACCTTC.

This clonotype was picked up a small number of times. The chain recombines TRBV6-2 or TRBV6-3 with TRBJ2-7; D not resolved. Germline lookup yields CDR1 MNHEY and CDR2 SVGEGT. This CDR3 has 14 amino acids. V gave up 6 bases and J gave up 6 bases, with 18 bases separating them. CDR3 sequence reads: CASSRRFGEAEQYV. CDR3 nucleotides: TGTGCCAGCAGCCGCCGCTTTGGAGAGGCCGAGCAGTACGTC.

This clonotype was observed a handful of times. V usage is TRBV9 and J usage is TRBJ2-1, with D perhaps matching TRBD1 (6 bases). Germline-derived CDR1 and CDR2 are SGDLS and YYNGEE. Trimming left V 5 bases short and J 5 bases short, with 11 bases between. The CDR3 consists of 13 residues. The CDR3 nucleotides read TGTGCCAGCAGGCCAGGGGTCCACAATGAGCAGTTCTTC. Translating gives CASRPGVHNEQFF.

This chain connects TRBV4-1 to TRBJ1-2; D not resolved. The CDR3 covers 16 residues. Germline loops: CDR1 MGHRA, CDR2 YSYEKL. V shed 4 bases and J shed 2 bases, with 17 bases lying between them. The CDR3 is CASSPRWGSPNYGYTF. CDR3 DNA sequence: TGCGCCAGCAGCCCTAGATGGGGAAGCCCCAACTATGGCTACACCTTC.

This clonotype was detected a few times. The chain joins TRBV9 to TRBJ2-5, with 10 bases that match TRBD1. The CDR3 spans 16 residues. V was pared by 4 bases and J by 4 bases, with 10 bases of the junction left unmatched. Germline V gene sequence: CDR1 SGDLS, CDR2 YYNGEE. In DNA, the CDR3 is TGTGCCAGCAGCTCTAACCGCGGGACAGGGGTAGAGACCCAGTACTTC. This translates into CASSSNRGTGVETQYF.

This clonotype was counted between two and nine times. The chain joins TRBV30 to TRBJ2-4; weak D call: TRBD2 (6 bases). This CDR3 has 12 residues. V lost 1 base to trimming and J lost 5 bases, with 6 bases between them. Germline V lookup: CDR1 GTSNPN, CDR2 SVGIG (reference sequence). The chain's CDR3 is CAWSGGENIQYF. The CDR3 nucleotides read TGTGCCTGGAGTGGGGGGGAAAACATTCAGTACTTC.

This clonotype was observed a few times. The chain uses TRBV7-9 and TRBJ1-2; D unclear. Trimming removed 1 base from V and 4 bases from J, with 7 bases in between. CDR3 size: 13 residues. Germline V gives CDR1 SEHNR, CDR2 FQNEAQ (reference sequence). CDR3 DNA: TGTGCCAGCAGCTTAGAGACCAGCTATGGCTACACCTTC. Amino acids: CASSLETSYGYTF.

This clonotype was found many times. The chain combines TRBV5-1 with TRBJ2-1, with D unclear. Trimming removed 4 bases at V and 7 bases at J, with 6 bases between. The V gene's germline CDR1 is SGHRS and CDR2 YFSETQ. The CDR3 length is 11 residues. The CDR3: CASSLRNEQFF. The CDR3 DNA reads TGCGCCAGCAGCCTTAGGAATGAGCAGTTCTTC.

This rearrangement joins TRBV15 to TRBJ2-1; D is unresolved. The CDR3 is 17 amino acids. Deletions cut 5 bases from V and 0 bases from J, with 17 bases between. Germline-derived CDR1 and CDR2 are LNHNV and YYDKDF (reference sequence). CDR3 nucleotide sequence: TGTGCCACCAGCCCCGGTAGTGGACGGAGCTCCTACAATGAGCAGTTCTTC. It codes for CATSPGSGRSSYNEQFF.

V and J are TRBV20-1 and TRBJ1-5; D is unresolved. Germline lookup yields CDR1 DFQATT and CDR2 SNEGSKA (reference sequence). The V end was cut by 4 bases, the J end by 0 bases, with 7 bases between. The CDR3 length is 13 residues. CDR3 sequence (DNA): TGCAGTGCTACAGATTATAGCAATCAGCCCCAGCATTTT. Translated, it gives CSATDYSNQPQHF.

There are a few counts of this clonotype. The rearrangement joins TRBV6-2 or TRBV6-3 to TRBJ2-6, with D tentatively TRBD1 (5 bases). Trimming stripped 4 bases from V and 1 base from J, with 11 bases between. CDR3 length equals 16 residues. Germline assignment: CDR1 MNHEY and CDR2 SVGEGT. DNA of the CDR3: TGTGCCAGCAGTTCCCGCTCAGGGTCTGGGGCCAACGTCCTGACTTTC. Amino acid sequence: CASSSRSGSGANVLTF.

This clonotype came up a few times. This chain links TRBV4-3 with TRBJ2-7; 8 nucleotides agree with TRBD1. V was clipped by 4 bases and J by 3 bases; unmatched bases: 11. Germline V gene lookup returns CDR1 LGHNA and CDR2 YSLEER. The length of the CDR3 is 16 residues. CDR3 in DNA: TGCGCCAGCAGCCCCTCGCCAGGGGGCAGGGGCTACGAGCAGTACTTC. It translates to CASSPSPGGRGYEQYF.

The V gene is TRBV12-5, the J gene TRBJ2-2; 9 bases line up with TRBD2. CDR3 length: 14 amino acids. The J segment lost 9 bases and the V segment lost 8 bases, leaving 10 bases of the junction unmatched. Germline loops: CDR1 LGHNT, CDR2 FRNRAP. This chain's CDR3 is CASSPLAGVWELFF. CDR3 coding DNA: TGTGCTAGTTCCCCCTTAGCGGGGGTTTGGGAGCTGTTTTTT.

The chain employs TRBV2 and TRBJ2-1; 12 bases agree with TRBD2. The CDR3 is made up of 16 amino acids. The ends lost 2 bases at V and 6 bases at J; junction bases unmatched: 5. Germline V gene data show CDR1 as SNHLY and CDR2 as FYNNEI. The CDR3 reads CASSELAGGQGNEQFF. The CDR3 DNA is TGTGCCAGCAGTGAACTAGCGGGGGGGCAAGGCAATGAGCAGTTCTTC.

The chain has TRBV10-3 and TRBJ2-3; possible D gene TRBD2, 6 bases. CDR1 is ENHRY, CDR2 SYGVKD, per germline. The V and J ends lost 4 bases and 4 bases respectively, with 12 bases between them. The CDR3 covers 14 residues. The CDR3 is CAISGVGGSDTQYF. The DNA of the CDR3 is TGTGCCATCAGTGGAGTTGGGGGGTCAGATACGCAGTATTTT.

This clonotype was found a few times. The chain couples TRBV7-8 to TRBJ2-2, with TRBD1 identical over 10 bases. The length of the CDR3 is 15 residues. Germline CDR1 is SGHVS and CDR2 is FQNEAQ. The V gene end was trimmed by 5 bases and the J gene end by 7 bases; junction bases not matched to a gene: 7. As DNA, the CDR3 is TGTGCCAGCAGCCCCTGGACAGGGGGAATCGGGGAGCTGTTTTTT. Its translation is CASSPWTGGIGELFF.

This clonotype was seen more than once but under ten times. The chain links TRBV28 to TRBJ2-3; 8 bases align to TRBD1. The germline V gene has CDR1 MDHEN and CDR2 SYDVKM. J lost 4 bases, V lost 3 bases, and 9 bases had no gene match. The CDR3 extends over 16 amino acids. In DNA, the CDR3 is TGTGCCAGCAGTTTGGACAGGGTAACATACCCAGATACGCAGTATTTT. Protein sequence: CASSLDRVTYPDTQYF.

The chain combines TRBV11-2 with TRBJ2-7; D may be TRBD2 (6 bases). CDR1 is SGHAT, CDR2 FQNNGV, per germline. The CDR3 has 14 residues. V dropped 3 bases and J dropped 4 bases, with 13 bases sitting between them. The CDR3 sequence: CASSFGGPYYEQYF. The CDR3 DNA is TGTGCCAGCAGCTTCGGGGGACCGTATTACGAGCAGTACTTC.

V usage is TRBV6-5 and J usage is TRBJ1-2; the D gene is possibly TRBD1 (5 bases). Germline V gives CDR1 MNHEY, CDR2 SVGAGI. CDR3 size: 14 residues. The V end was cut by 6 bases, the J end by 6 bases, with 17 bases between. The CDR3 DNA is TGTGCCAGCAGATCTTCCGGGACCACCCATGGCTACACCTTC. Translated, it gives CASRSSGTTHGYTF.

This clonotype was found a few times. The V and J genes are TRBV4-1 and TRBJ2-1; D call uncertain. V lost 0 bases and J lost 15, with 21 bases in between. Germline CDR1 and CDR2: MGHRA and YSYEKL. CDR3 size: 15 residues. CDR3 amino acids: CASSQEGSIREEAFF. The CDR3 DNA follows: TGCGCCAGCAGCCAAGAAGGGTCCATCCGTGAGGAAGCGTTCTTC.

This clonotype was detected a few times. The chain couples TRBV11-2 to TRBJ2-6; D possibly corresponds to TRBD1 (6 bases). V was pared by 5 bases and J by 3 bases, with 8 bases between. Germline V CDR1 and CDR2: SGHAT, FQNNGV. This CDR3 contains 14 residues. The CDR3 DNA is TGTGCCAGCAGCATGACAGGTGGGGCCAACGTCCTGACTTTC. Translation gives CASSMTGGANVLTF.

This clonotype has just a few counts. The chain couples TRBV29-1 to TRBJ1-1; D may be TRBD1 (6 bases). V gave up 8 bases and J gave up 1 base, with 14 bases separating them. CDR3 size: 13 residues. Germline V gene lookup returns CDR1 SQVTM and CDR2 ANQGSEA. CDR3 in DNA: TGCAGCTATTGGGGGCGGGGGAACACTGAAGCTTTCTTT. Amino acids: CSYWGRGNTEAFF.

Only a few counts were recorded for this clonotype. V is TRBV6-5 and J is TRBJ1-1, with D possibly matching TRBD1 (6 bases). CDR3 size: 17 residues. The germline V gene encodes CDR1 MNHEY and CDR2 SVGAGI. Trimming pared 4 bases from V and 6 bases from J, leaving 24 bases between. CDR3 nucleotides: TGTGCCAGCAGTTCTGATTACAGGGTGAGAGGATCCGCTGAAGCTTTCTTT. As protein: CASSSDYRVRGSAEAFF.

The rearrangement joins TRBV5-1 to TRBJ1-4, with TRBD1 matching over 7 bases. J lost 0 bases, V lost 4 bases, and 9 bases had no gene match. This CDR3 is built from 17 residues. The germline V gene has CDR1 SGHRS and CDR2 YFSETQ. The DNA for the CDR3 is TGCGCCAGCAGCCGCAAGGGACAGTTTTCAACTAATGAAAAACTGTTTTTT. It yields the protein CASSRKGQFSTNEKLFF.

The chain combines TRBV19 with TRBJ2-2, with a possible D match to TRBD1 (7 bases). CDR1 is LNHDA and CDR2 is SQIVND in the germline V gene (reference sequence). The CDR3 totals 13 residues. The CDR3 spells CATRRGRTGELFF. CDR3 DNA sequence: TGTGCTACTAGGAGGGGGCGTACCGGGGAGCTGTTTTTT.

This clonotype was detected ten times or more. The chain employs TRBV3-1 and TRBJ2-3; the match to TRBD2 covers 11 bases. J was trimmed by 2 bases and V by 0 bases; bases with no gene match: 4. CDR1 is LGHDT, CDR2 YNNKEL, per germline (reference sequence). This CDR3 region has 17 residues. The CDR3 DNA follows: TGTGCCAGCAGCCAAGATCTAGCGGGGGGCCACACAGATACGCAGTATTTT. Protein product: CASSQDLAGGHTDTQYF.

The chain carries TRBV7-8 and TRBJ2-2, with TRBD2 matching 11 bases. With 5 bases clipped from V and 5 bases from J, the junction kept 13 bases outside the gene matches. CDR1 and CDR2 (germline): SGHVS, FQNEAQ. This CDR3 region has 18 residues. The CDR3: CASSNLLSSGGPTGELFF. The DNA of the CDR3 is TGTGCCAGCAGCAATCTCCTCTCTAGCGGGGGGCCTACCGGGGAGCTGTTTTTT.

This clonotype was found a few times. The J gene is TRBJ2-1, the V gene TRBV5-1; D is uncertain. Germline-derived CDR1 and CDR2 are SGHRS and YFSETQ. Trimming removed 0 bases from V and 2 bases from J, with 9 bases in between. The length of the CDR3 is 15 residues. CDR3 DNA sequence: TGCGCCAGCAGCTTGGATGCATCAGCCTACAATGAGCAGTTCTTC. Translating gives CASSLDASAYNEQFF.